These T cell receptor beta chains were read from a single sample in a study of Siglec-9 on CD8 T cells in melanoma. Profiling relied on immunoSEQ multiplex PCR, and the TCRdb table lists in-frame clones only, not all of them. The repertoire includes some 37,000 clones, 84% of them detected once, and 1.8% sits in the top ten. Sequenced: Siglec-9- CD8+ T cells sorted from blood. The receptors come from a human donor in good health. CDR3s include the opening cysteine and the closing phenylalanine or tryptophan. A D gene is named only where the DNA matches it firmly. Clone size, where shown, is once, few, many, or a class for clones that have expanded.

D	length	size	V	J	CDR3	DNA
-	14	once	TRBV9	TRBJ1-1	CASSVGLGAGGAFF	TGTGCCAGCAGCGTAGGTTTGGGAGCCGGAGGAGCTTTCTTT
-	14	-	TRBV4-1	TRBJ2-7	CASSQDQGGGEQYF	TGCGCCAGCAGCCAAGATCAAGGAGGGGGCGAGCAGTACTTC
TRBD2	16	-	TRBV7-9	TRBJ2-1	CAINTPTSGAYNEQFF	TGTGCCATTAATACGCCGACTAGCGGGGCCTACAATGAGCAGTTCTTC
TRBD2	15	once	TRBV19	TRBJ2-1	CASLSSGGSYNEQFF	TGTGCCAGCCTTTCTAGCGGGGGTTCCTACAATGAGCAGTTCTTC
TRBD2	15	-	TRBV2	TRBJ2-1	CASTDLAGDVNGQFF	TGTGCCAGCACCGACCTGGCGGGGGATGTTAATGGGCAGTTCTTC
TRBD1	16	-	TRBV6-1	TRBJ1-5	CASSARRDRGNQPQHF	TGTGCCAGCAGTGCCCGCCGGGACAGGGGCAATCAGCCCCAGCATTTT
-	12	few	TRBV4-1	TRBJ1-1	CASSQGVLDLVF	TGCGCCAGCAGCCAAGGAGTTCTTGACCTCGTTTTT
-	15	-	TRBV5-1	TRBJ2-7	CASSFGASPTYEQYF	TGCGCCAGCAGCTTCGGGGCGTCCCCCACCTACGAGCAGTACTTC
-	13	-	TRBV5-4	TRBJ2-7	CASSRDVTYEQYF	TGTGCCAGCAGCCGAGACGTAACCTACGAGCAGTACTTC
-	15	few	TRBV6-6	TRBJ1-1	CASSAYREMNTEAFF	TGTGCCAGCAGTGCCTACAGGGAGATGAACACTGAAGCTTTCTTT
TRBD2	15	-	TRBV6-4	TRBJ2-1	CASSPTSGGYNEQFF	TGTGCCAGCAGCCCAACTAGCGGGGGATACAATGAGCAGTTCTTC
TRBD1	14	-	TRBV2	TRBJ2-7	CASSPGTGLNEQYF	TGTGCCAGCAGTCCCGGGACAGGGTTAAACGAGCAGTACTTC
-	14	-	TRBV30	TRBJ1-6	CAWSVKGQLYPLHF	TGTGCCTGGAGTGTAAAGGGCCAGCTTTATCCCCTCCACTTT
-	17	-	TRBV5-6	TRBJ2-1	CASSLATGGGSYNEQFF	TGTGCCAGCAGCTTGGCCACAGGGGGAGGGTCCTACAATGAGCAGTTCTTC
-	14	-	TRBV9	TRBJ2-7	CASSVGQGSLEQYF	TGTGCCAGCAGCGTAGGGCAGGGGTCTCTCGAGCAGTACTTC
-	17	few	TRBV27	TRBJ1-2	CASSLSTPAGGTYGYTF	TGTGCCAGCAGTTTATCGACCCCCGCAGGCGGGACCTATGGCTACACCTTC
TRBD1	16	-	TRBV19	TRBJ1-2	CASSGKTGATNYGYTF	TGTGCCAGTAGTGGAAAGACAGGGGCGACTAACTATGGCTACACCTTC
-	15	-	TRBV6-4	TRBJ2-6	CASSDGGSGANVLTF	TGTGCCAGCAGTGACGGGGGGTCTGGGGCCAACGTCCTGACTTTC
TRBD1	15	-	TRBV9	TRBJ2-5	CASSAHRGLQETQYF	TGTGCCAGCAGCGCTCACAGGGGCCTCCAAGAGACCCAGTACTTC
-	13	-	TRBV5-4	TRBJ1-1	CASSWTEDTEAFF	TGTGCCAGCAGCTGGACCGAAGACACTGAAGCTTTCTTT
-	13	few	TRBV7-9	TRBJ1-1	CASSFEGRTEAFF	TGTGCCAGCAGCTTTGAGGGAAGGACTGAAGCTTTCTTT
-	16	-	TRBV7-6	TRBJ2-2	CASSLRVEGDTGELFF	TGTGCCAGCAGCTTGAGGGTCGAGGGGGACACCGGGGAGCTGTTTTTT
-	14	once	TRBV2	TRBJ1-1	CASQYVGLNTEAFF	TGTGCCAGCCAGTACGTCGGCCTGAACACTGAAGCTTTCTTT
-	11	few	TRBV6-1	TRBJ2-2	CASLGMGELFF	-
-	13	-	TRBV19	TRBJ2-3	CASKDPFTDTQYF	TGTGCCAGTAAGGATCCCTTCACAGATACGCAGTATTTT
TRBD2	15	-	TRBV5-6	TRBJ2-7	CASSPTSGGWYEQYF	TGTGCCAGCAGCCCGACTAGCGGGGGGTGGTACGAGCAGTACTTC